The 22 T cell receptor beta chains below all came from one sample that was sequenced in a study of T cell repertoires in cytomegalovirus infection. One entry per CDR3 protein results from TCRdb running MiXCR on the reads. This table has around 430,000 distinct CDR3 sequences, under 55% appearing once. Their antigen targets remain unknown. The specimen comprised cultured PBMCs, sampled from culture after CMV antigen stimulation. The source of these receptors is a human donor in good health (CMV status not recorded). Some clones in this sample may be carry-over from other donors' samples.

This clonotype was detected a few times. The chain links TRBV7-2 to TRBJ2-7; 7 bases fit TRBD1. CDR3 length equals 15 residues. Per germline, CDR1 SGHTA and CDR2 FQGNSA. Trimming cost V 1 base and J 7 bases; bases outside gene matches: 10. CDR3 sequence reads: CASSLGGTEVGEQYF. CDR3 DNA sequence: TGTGCCAGCAGCTTAGGTGGGACAGAGGTGGGGGAGCAGTACTTC.

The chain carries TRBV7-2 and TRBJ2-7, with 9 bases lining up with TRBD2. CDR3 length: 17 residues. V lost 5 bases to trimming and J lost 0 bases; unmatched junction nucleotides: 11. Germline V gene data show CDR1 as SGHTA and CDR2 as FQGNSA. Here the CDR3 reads CASSPGWGSGSSYEQYF. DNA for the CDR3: TGTGCCAGCAGCCCTGGGTGGGGTAGCGGGAGCTCCTACGAGCAGTACTTC.

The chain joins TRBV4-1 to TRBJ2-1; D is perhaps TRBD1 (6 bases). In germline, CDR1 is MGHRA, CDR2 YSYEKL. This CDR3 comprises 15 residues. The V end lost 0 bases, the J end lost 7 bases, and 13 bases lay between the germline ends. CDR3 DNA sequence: TGCGCCAGCAGCCAAGATCCGGGACAAAGGAATGAGCAGTTCTTC. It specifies CASSQDPGQRNEQFF.

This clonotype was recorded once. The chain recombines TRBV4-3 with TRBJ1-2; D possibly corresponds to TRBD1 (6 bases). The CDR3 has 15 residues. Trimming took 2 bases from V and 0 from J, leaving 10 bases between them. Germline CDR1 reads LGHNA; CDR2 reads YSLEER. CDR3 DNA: TGCGCCAGCAGCCAACCGGGACAAACTAACTATGGCTACACCTTC. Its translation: CASSQPGQTNYGYTF.

The CDR3 sequence is CASSQEFKNTEAFF. The CDR3 DNA is TGCGCCAGCAGCCAAGAGTTCAAGAACACTGAAGCTTTCTTT. The genes are TRBV4-1 and TRBJ1-1; D unclear. Trimming pared 0 bases from V and 1 base from J, leaving 6 bases between. Germline V gene data show CDR1 as MGHRA and CDR2 as YSYEKL. The CDR3 contains 14 residues.

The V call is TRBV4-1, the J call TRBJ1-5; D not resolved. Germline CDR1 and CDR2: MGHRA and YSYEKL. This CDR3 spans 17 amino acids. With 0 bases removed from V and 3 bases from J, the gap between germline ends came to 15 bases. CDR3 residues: CASSQDRARRSNQPQHF. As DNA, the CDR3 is TGCGCCAGCAGCCAAGATCGCGCCAGAAGATCCAATCAGCCCCAGCATTTT.

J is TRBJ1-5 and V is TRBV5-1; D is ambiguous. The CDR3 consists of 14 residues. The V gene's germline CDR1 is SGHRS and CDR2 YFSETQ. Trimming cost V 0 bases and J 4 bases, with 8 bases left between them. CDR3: CASSLEQLNQPQHF. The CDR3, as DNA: TGCGCCAGCAGCTTGGAACAGCTTAATCAGCCCCAGCATTTT.

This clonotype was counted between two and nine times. The CDR3 coding sequence is TGTGCCAGCAGCCAAGGACTAGCGGGAGCCGACTACAATGAGCAGTTCTTC. This codes for CASSQGLAGADYNEQFF. This rearrangement joins TRBV7-6 to TRBJ2-1; 13 bases line up with TRBD2. V was pared by 5 bases and J by 3 bases, with 7 bases of the junction left unmatched. The germline CDR1 and CDR2 sequences are SGHVS and FNYEAQ. This CDR3 contains 17 residues. The full variable domain, in which reference TRBV7-6 and TRBJ2-1 provide the parts outside the CDR3, is GAGVSQSPRYKVTKRGQDVALRCDPISGHVSLYWYRQALGQGPEFLTYFNYEAQQDKSGLPNDRFSAERPEGSISTLTIQRTEQRDSAMYRCASSQGLAGADYNEQFFGPGTRLTVL.

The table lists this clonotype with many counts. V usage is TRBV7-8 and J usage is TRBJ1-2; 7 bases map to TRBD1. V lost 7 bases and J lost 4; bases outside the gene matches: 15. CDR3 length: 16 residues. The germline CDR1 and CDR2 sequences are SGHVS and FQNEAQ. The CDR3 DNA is TGTGCCAGCACCGTAGACCGGGACAGAATGCCCTATGGCTACACCTTC. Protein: CASTVDRDRMPYGYTF.

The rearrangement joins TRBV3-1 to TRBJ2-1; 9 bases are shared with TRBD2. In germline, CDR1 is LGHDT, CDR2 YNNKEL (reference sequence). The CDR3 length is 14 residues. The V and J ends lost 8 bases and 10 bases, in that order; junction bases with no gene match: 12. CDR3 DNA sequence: TGTGCCAGCGCCTCTCGCGGGAGGGCAGAAGAGCAGTTCTTC. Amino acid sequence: CASASRGRAEEQFF.

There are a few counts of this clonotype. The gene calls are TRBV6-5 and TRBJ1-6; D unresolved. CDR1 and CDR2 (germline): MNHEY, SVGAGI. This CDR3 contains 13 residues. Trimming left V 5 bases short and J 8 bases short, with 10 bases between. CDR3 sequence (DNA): TGTGCCAGCAGTCTCGAAAGCGATTCACCCCTCCACTTT. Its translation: CASSLESDSPLHF.

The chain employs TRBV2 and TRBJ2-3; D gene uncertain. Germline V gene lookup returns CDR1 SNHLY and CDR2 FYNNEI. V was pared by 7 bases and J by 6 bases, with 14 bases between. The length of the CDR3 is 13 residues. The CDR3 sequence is CASTELFRDTQYF. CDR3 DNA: TGTGCCAGCACCGAGTTATTTAGGGATACGCAGTATTTT.

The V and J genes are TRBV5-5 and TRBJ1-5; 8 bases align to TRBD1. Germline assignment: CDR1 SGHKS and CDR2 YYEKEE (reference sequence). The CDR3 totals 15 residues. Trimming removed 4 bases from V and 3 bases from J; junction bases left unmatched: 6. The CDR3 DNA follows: TGTGCCAGCAGCCCGACAGGGGTCCCCAATCAGCCCCAGCATTTT. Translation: CASSPTGVPNQPQHF.

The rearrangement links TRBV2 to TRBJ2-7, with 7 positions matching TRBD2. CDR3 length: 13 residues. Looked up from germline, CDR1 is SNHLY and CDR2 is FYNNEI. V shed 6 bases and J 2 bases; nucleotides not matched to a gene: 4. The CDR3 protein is CASSVGGAYEQYF. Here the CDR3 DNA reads TGTGCCAGCAGCGTTGGGGGGGCCTACGAGCAGTACTTC.

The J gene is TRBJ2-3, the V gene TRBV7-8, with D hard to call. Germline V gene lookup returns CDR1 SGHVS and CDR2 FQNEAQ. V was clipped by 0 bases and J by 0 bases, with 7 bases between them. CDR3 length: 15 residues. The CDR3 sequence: CASSLAVDSTDTQYF. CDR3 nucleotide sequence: TGTGCCAGCAGCTTAGCGGTGGATAGCACAGATACGCAGTATTTT.

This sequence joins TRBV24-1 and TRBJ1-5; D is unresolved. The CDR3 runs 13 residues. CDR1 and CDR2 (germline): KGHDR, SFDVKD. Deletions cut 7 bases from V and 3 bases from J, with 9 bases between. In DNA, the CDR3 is TGTGCCACCAGAGAGCGGGACAATCAGCCCCAGCATTTT. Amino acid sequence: CATRERDNQPQHF.

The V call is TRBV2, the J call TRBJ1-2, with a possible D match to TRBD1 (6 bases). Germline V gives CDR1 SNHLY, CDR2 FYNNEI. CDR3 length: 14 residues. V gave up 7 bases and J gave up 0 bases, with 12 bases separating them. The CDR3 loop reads CASKQGGSNYGYTF. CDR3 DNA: TGTGCCAGCAAACAGGGCGGCTCTAACTATGGCTACACCTTC.

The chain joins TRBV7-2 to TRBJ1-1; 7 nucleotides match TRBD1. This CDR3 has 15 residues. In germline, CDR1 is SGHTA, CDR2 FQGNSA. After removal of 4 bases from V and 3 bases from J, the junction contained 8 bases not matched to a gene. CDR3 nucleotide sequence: TGTGCCAGCAGCTGGACAGGTCGTGGGGACACTGAAGCTTTCTTT. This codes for CASSWTGRGDTEAFF.

The CDR3 DNA reads as TGTGCCAGCGGACTCAGGGAGAACACTGAAGCTTTCTTT. Translated, it gives CASGLRENTEAFF. This chain links TRBV5-6 with TRBJ1-1; tentatively, D is TRBD1 (5 bases). Germline CDR1 reads SGHDT; CDR2 reads YYEEEE. The CDR3 consists of 13 residues. The V end lost 7 bases, the J end lost 1 base, and 11 bases lay between the germline ends.

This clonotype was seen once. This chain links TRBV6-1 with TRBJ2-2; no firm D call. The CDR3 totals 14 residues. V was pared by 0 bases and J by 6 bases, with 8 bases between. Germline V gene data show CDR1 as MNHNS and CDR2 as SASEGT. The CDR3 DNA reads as TGTGCCAGCAGTGAAGCAAGGCGAGCCGGGGAGCTGTTTTTT. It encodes CASSEARRAGELFF.

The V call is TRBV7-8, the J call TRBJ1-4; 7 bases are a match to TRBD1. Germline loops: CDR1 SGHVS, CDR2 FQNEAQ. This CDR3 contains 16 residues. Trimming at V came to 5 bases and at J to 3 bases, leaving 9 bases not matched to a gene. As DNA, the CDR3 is TGTGCCAGCAGCCCGCCGCCGGGACAGCCTAATGAAAAACTGTTTTTT. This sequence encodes CASSPPPGQPNEKLFF.

For the CDR3, the DNA is TGTGCCAGCAGTCCGGGACAGGCGAATTCACCCCTCCACTTT. Its translation: CASSPGQANSPLHF. The chain has TRBV12-3 or TRBV12-4 and TRBJ1-6; TRBD1 aligns across 8 bases. J lost 7 bases, V lost 5 bases, and 4 bases had no gene match. CDR3 size: 14 residues.